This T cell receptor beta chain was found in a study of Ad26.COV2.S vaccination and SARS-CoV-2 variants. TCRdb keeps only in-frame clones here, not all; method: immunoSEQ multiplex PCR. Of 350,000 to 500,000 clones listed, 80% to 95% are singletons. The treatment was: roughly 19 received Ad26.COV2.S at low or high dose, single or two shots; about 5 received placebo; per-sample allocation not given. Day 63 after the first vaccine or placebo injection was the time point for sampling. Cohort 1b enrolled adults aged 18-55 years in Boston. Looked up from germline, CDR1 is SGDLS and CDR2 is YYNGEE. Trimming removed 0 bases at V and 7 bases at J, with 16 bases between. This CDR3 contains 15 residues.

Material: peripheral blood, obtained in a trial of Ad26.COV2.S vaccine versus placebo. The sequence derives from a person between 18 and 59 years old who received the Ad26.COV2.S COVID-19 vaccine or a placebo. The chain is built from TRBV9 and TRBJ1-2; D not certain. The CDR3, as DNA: TGTGCCAGCAGCGTAGCGGGATGGCCTGGGAGTGGCTACACCTTC. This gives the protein CASSVAGWPGSGYTF.